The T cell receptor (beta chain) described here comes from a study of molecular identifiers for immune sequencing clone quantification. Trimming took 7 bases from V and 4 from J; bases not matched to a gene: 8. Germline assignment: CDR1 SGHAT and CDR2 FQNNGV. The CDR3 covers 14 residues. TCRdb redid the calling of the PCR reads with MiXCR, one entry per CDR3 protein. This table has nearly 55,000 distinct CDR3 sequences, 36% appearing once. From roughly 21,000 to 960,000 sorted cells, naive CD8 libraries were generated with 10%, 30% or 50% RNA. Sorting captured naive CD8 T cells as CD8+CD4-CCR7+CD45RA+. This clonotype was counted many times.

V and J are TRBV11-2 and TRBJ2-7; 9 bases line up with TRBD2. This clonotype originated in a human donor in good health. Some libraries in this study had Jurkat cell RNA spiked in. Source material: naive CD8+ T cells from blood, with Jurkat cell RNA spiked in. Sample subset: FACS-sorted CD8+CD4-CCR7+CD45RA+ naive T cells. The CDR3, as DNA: TGTGCCAGCACCCCCCGGACTAGCGCATACGAGCAGTACTTC. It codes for CASTPRTSAYEQYF.